This T cell receptor (beta chain) stems from a study of cytomegalovirus exposure and HLA in healthy donors. Turning to the study itself: Caucasian-associated ancestry cluster membership applied to about 80% of several hundred genotyped donors. Points from the study as a whole: Most TCR sequences showed up rarely, but some public TCRs showed up in many donors. Productive rates of about 90% or about 30% were seen for most TCR beta V segments in an earlier analysis. Several of the most significant clusters appeared linked to common viral pathogens, based on a later analysis.

In the case of this clone: As yet, its antigen is unknown.

60 Vbeta and 13 Jbeta primers were used in PCR. Clones were sequenced by immunoSEQ multiplex PCR, and TCRdb holds only the in-frame ones, with some missing. The listing contains roughly 100,000 clones. The germline V gene has CDR1 SGHVS and CDR2 FQNEAQ. The CDR3 is 14 amino acids. Trimming removed 5 bases from V and 7 bases from J; junction bases left unmatched: 10. The sample was PBMCs. This clonotype originated in a man in his forties in good health and CMV-seronegative. V usage is TRBV7-8 and J usage is TRBJ2-7, with 8 bases lining up with TRBD1. CDR3 amino acids: CASSPFQGAREQYF. CDR3 coding DNA: TGTGCCAGCAGCCCATTTCAGGGGGCGCGAGAGCAGTACTTC.